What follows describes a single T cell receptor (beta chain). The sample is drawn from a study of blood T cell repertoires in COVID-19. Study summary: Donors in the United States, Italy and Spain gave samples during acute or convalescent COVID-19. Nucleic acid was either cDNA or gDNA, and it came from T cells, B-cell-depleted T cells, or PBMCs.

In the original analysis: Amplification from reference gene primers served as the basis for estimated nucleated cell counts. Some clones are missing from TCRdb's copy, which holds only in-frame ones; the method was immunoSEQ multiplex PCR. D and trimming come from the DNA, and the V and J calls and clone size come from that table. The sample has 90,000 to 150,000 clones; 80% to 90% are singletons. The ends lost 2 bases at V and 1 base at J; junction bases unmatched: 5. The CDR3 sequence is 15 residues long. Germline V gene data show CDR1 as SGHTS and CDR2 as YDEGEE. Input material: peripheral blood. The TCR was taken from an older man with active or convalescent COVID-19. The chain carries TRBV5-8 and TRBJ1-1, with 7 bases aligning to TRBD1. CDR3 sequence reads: CASSLTGTANTEAFF. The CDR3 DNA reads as TGTGCCAGCAGCTTAACCGGGACAGCGAACACTGAAGCTTTCTTT.